The 24 T cell receptor beta chains listed next were all sequenced from one sample in a study of cytomegalovirus exposure and HLA in healthy donors. Amplification used 60 Vbeta primers and 13 Jbeta primers. Some clones are missing from TCRdb's copy, which holds only in-frame ones; the method was immunoSEQ multiplex PCR. This sample yields 150,000 to 200,000 clones, of which 70% to 80% are seen a single time; roughly 1.5% belongs to the top ten. The sequencing sample was made of PBMCs. The receptors were gathered from a woman aged 50 to 65 in good health and CMV-seronegative.

The V gene is TRBV19, the J gene TRBJ2-7, with 9 bases lining up with TRBD1. The ends lost 8 bases at V and 3 bases at J; junction bases unmatched: 2. The germline gives CDR1 LNHDA, CDR2 SQIVND (reference sequence). This CDR3 is built from 12 residues. For the CDR3, the DNA is TGTGCCAGTGGACAGGGGAACTACGAGCAGTACTTC. This codes for CASGQGNYEQYF.

CDR3 nucleotides: TGCGCCAGCAGCTTGACAGGGGGAAGTGATGGCTACACCTTC. It encodes CASSLTGGSDGYTF. The chain joins TRBV5-1 to TRBJ1-2; 8 bases agree with TRBD1. Germline V gene lookup returns CDR1 SGHRS and CDR2 YFSETQ. There are 14 residues in the CDR3. Unmatched junction bases numbered 5, after V lost 1 base and J lost 6 bases.

In its sample, this clone was seen a few times. Other DNA sequences in this sample translate to the same CDR3. The V call is TRBV6-5, the J call TRBJ2-1; 11 nucleotides agree with TRBD1. J gave up 6 bases and V 5 bases, and 6 bases lay outside the gene matches. The germline V gene encodes CDR1 MNHEY and CDR2 SVGAGI. This CDR3 contains 15 residues. CDR3 in amino acids: CASSTGQGGSNEQFF. CDR3 in DNA: TGTGCCAGCAGTACGGGACAGGGGGGTTCCAATGAGCAGTTCTTC.

The chain carries TRBV4-3 and TRBJ1-2; D is perhaps TRBD1 (6 bases). Germline V gene lookup returns CDR1 LGHNA and CDR2 YSLEER. V gave up 0 bases and J gave up 6 bases, with 14 bases separating them. This CDR3 has 15 residues. CDR3 nucleotides: TGCGCCAGCAGCCAAGAATACGGTGCAGGGGATGGCTACACCTTC. This codes for CASSQEYGAGDGYTF.

In its sample, this clone was seen once. This sequence joins TRBV18 and TRBJ2-7; D perhaps matches TRBD1 (6 bases). The CDR3 is 13 amino acids. In germline, CDR1 is KGHSH, CDR2 LQKENI. V lost 3 bases and J lost 3, with 9 bases in between. CDR3 nucleotide sequence: TGTGCCAGCTCACCTCAGGGGCGCTACGAGCAGTACTTC. Translating gives CASSPQGRYEQYF.

This chain connects TRBV7-2 to TRBJ2-3, with TRBD2 matching 9 bases. The CDR3 covers 15 residues. J gave up 3 bases and V 8 bases, and 9 bases lay outside the gene matches. In germline, CDR1 is SGHTA, CDR2 FQGNSA. The CDR3 DNA reads TGTGCCAGCCACACCTTAGCGGGGGTTACAGATACGCAGTATTTT. As protein: CASHTLAGVTDTQYF.

The chain is built from TRBV5-1 and TRBJ2-1, with no clear D. With 0 bases removed from V and 2 bases from J, the gap between germline ends came to 9 bases. The CDR3 is 15 amino acids. Germline-derived CDR1 and CDR2 are SGHRS and YFSETQ. CDR3 bases: TGCGCCAGCAGCTTGGACAGTTTTACCTACAATGAGCAGTTCTTC. It encodes CASSLDSFTYNEQFF.

The rearrangement joins TRBV6-1 to TRBJ2-7; maybe TRBD1 (6 bases). Trimming stripped 6 bases from V and 6 bases from J, with 21 bases between. Germline loops: CDR1 MNHNS, CDR2 SASEGT. This CDR3 has 15 residues. The CDR3 here is CASRREEQGRGEQYF. CDR3 sequence (DNA): TGTGCCAGCAGGAGAGAGGAACAGGGTCGTGGCGAGCAGTACTTC.

J is TRBJ2-7 and V is TRBV21-1; the D call of TRBD1 is as the table states it, not checked on the DNA. TRBV21-1 is reported as a pseudogene. CDR3 length: 13 amino acids. The DNA for the CDR3 is TGTGCCAGCGATCGGGACAACTCCTACGAGCAGTACTTC. This gives the protein CASDRDNSYEQYF.

The chain employs TRBV7-3 and TRBJ2-3; perhaps TRBD2 as D (5 bases). The germline V gene encodes CDR1 SGHTA and CDR2 FQGTGA. The CDR3 totals 14 residues. V lost 1 base, J lost 4 bases, and 9 bases lay in between. The CDR3 sequence is CASSLNLASDTQYF. The CDR3 coding sequence is TGTGCCAGCAGCTTAAACCTAGCCTCAGATACGCAGTATTTT.

The chain uses TRBV2 and TRBJ2-1; 8 bases fit TRBD1. Germline loops: CDR1 SNHLY, CDR2 FYNNEI. The V gene end was trimmed by 7 bases and the J gene end by 8 bases; junction bases not matched to a gene: 7. The length of the CDR3 is 13 residues. The CDR3 bases are TGTGCCAGCAACGCTGACAGGGGCTATGAGCAGTTCTTC. Translating gives CASNADRGYEQFF.

The chain is built from TRBV29-1 and TRBJ2-5; 9 nucleotides match TRBD1. This CDR3 contains 13 residues. J was trimmed by 5 bases and V by 7 bases; bases with no gene match: 8. Per the germline V gene, CDR1 is SQVTM and CDR2 is ANQGSEA. CDR3 in DNA: TGCAGCGCCTCGACAGGGGGAAGGGAGACCCAGTACTTC. It codes for CSASTGGRETQYF.

The chain combines TRBV2 with TRBJ2-5; TRBD2 is a possible D gene (6 bases). The CDR3 is made up of 14 amino acids. CDR1 SNHLY and CDR2 FYNNEI come from the germline V gene. Trimming cost V 0 bases and J 11 bases, with 16 bases left between them. CDR3 in amino acids: CASSEALRAREQYF. In nucleotides, the CDR3 is TGTGCCAGCAGTGAAGCGCTCCGGGCTCGGGAGCAGTACTTC.

This clone was counted between two and nine times. The V gene is TRBV21-1, the J gene TRBJ1-2. TRBV21-1 constitutes a pseudogene. The length of the CDR3 is 16 residues. CDR3 amino acids: CASSTWGGLVTYGYTF. Here the CDR3 DNA reads TGTGCCAGCAGCACCTGGGGGGGCCTGGTGACCTATGGCTACACCTTC.

The chain carries TRBV10-3 and TRBJ1-5; perhaps TRBD1 as D (5 bases). From germline, CDR1 is ENHRY and CDR2 SYGVKD. This CDR3 has 15 residues. Trimming shortened V by 4 bases and J by 0 bases, and 10 bases separated the two germline ends. The CDR3 reads CAISVDSHSNQPQHF. The DNA of the CDR3 is TGTGCCATCAGTGTTGACAGCCATAGCAATCAGCCCCAGCATTTT.

The chain has TRBV6-5 and TRBJ1-2, with D uncertain. The CDR3 is 12 residues long. The germline V gene has CDR1 MNHEY and CDR2 SVGAGI. The germline V and J ends were trimmed by 7 bases and 0 bases, with 6 bases remaining between them. This CDR3 is CASTRPNYGYTF. The CDR3 bases are TGTGCCAGCACGCGCCCTAACTATGGCTACACCTTC.

This clone was counted between two and nine times. The chain uses TRBV6-5 and TRBJ1-1; maybe TRBD1 (5 bases). Per germline, CDR1 MNHEY and CDR2 SVGAGI. With 6 bases removed from V and 5 bases from J, the gap between germline ends came to 7 bases. The CDR3 length is 11 residues. CDR3 nucleotides: TGTGCCAGCAGCCAGGGAACTGAAGCTTTCTTT. Translating it yields CASSQGTEAFF.

The chain couples TRBV2 to TRBJ1-2, with 9 nucleotides matching TRBD1. The CDR3 extends over 12 amino acids. Trimming removed 8 bases from V and 8 bases from J; junction bases left unmatched: 6. CDR1 and CDR2 from the germline V gene are SNHLY and FYNNEI. This chain's CDR3 is CASLQGAQGYTF. The CDR3 DNA reads as TGTGCCAGCTTACAGGGGGCGCAGGGCTACACCTTC. Together with reference TRBV2 and TRBJ1-2, the CDR3 gives the full variable domain: EPEVTQTPSHQVTQMGQEVILRCVPISNHLYFYWYRQILGQKVEFLVSFYNNEISEKSEIFDDQFSVERPDGSNFTLKIRSTKLEDSAMYFCASLQGAQGYTFGSGTRLTVV.

This clone was detected only a few times. The chain recombines TRBV21-1 with TRBJ1-5; the tabulated D call, TRBD1, remains unverified against the DNA. TRBV21-1 is a pseudogene. CDR3 length equals 16 residues. The chain's CDR3 is CASSKVGRALSQPQHF. The CDR3, as DNA: TGTGCCAGCAGCAAAGTTGGCAGGGCTCTGAGTCAGCCCCAGCATTTT.

The chain combines TRBV27 with TRBJ2-7, with TRBD2 as a possible D gene (6 bases). The CDR3 is 13 residues long. CDR1 MNHEY and CDR2 SMNVEV come from the germline V gene (reference sequence). V lost 6 bases, J lost 3 bases, and 12 bases lay in between. This CDR3 is CASRGDFLYEQYF. CDR3 bases: TGTGCCAGCAGGGGGGACTTCCTCTACGAGCAGTACTTC.

The chain is built from TRBV6-6 and TRBJ1-6; 10 positions agree with TRBD1. J gave up 9 bases and V 6 bases, and 5 bases lay outside the gene matches. This CDR3 contains 14 residues. The germline V gene encodes CDR1 MNHNY and CDR2 SVGAGI (reference sequence). For the CDR3, the DNA is TGTGCCAGCAGGGGGACAGGGGACCTTTCACCCCTCCACTTT. It translates to CASRGTGDLSPLHF.

This clone was seen once. The chain joins TRBV5-6 to TRBJ1-2; 8 bases fit TRBD1. The germline gives CDR1 SGHDT, CDR2 YYEEEE. V lost 4 bases to trimming and J lost 4 bases; unmatched junction nucleotides: 9. This CDR3 contains 15 residues. Written as DNA, the CDR3 is TGTGCCAGCAGCGGGAATGACAGGGGTGGCTATGGCTACACCTTC. This gives the protein CASSGNDRGGYGYTF. The complete variable domain, with remaining parts taken from reference TRBV5-6 and TRBJ1-2, reads DAGVTQSPTHLIKTRGQQVTLRCSPKSGHDTVSWYQQALGQGPQFIFQYYEEEERQRGNFPDRFSGHQFPNYSSELNVNALLLGDSALYLCASSGNDRGGYGYTFGSGTRLTVV.

This clone is labeled medium-sized. The V gene is TRBV4-3, the J gene TRBJ1-2; 8 bases align to TRBD1. This CDR3 contains 16 residues. Germline V gene lookup returns CDR1 LGHNA and CDR2 YSLEER. V lost 0 bases to trimming and J lost 6 bases; unmatched junction nucleotides: 9. This CDR3 is CASSQDSDRGIDGYTF. In DNA form, the CDR3 reads TGCGCCAGCAGCCAAGATTCCGACAGGGGAATAGATGGCTACACCTTC.

This clone was counted a single time. CDR3 sequence reads: CASSQAGGYDNEQFF. CDR3 nucleotide sequence: TGCGCCAGCAGCCAAGCGGGGGGGTACGACAATGAGCAGTTCTTC. The chain employs TRBV4-1 and TRBJ2-1; 8 bases map to TRBD2. This CDR3 is 15 amino acids long. CDR1 and CDR2 (germline): MGHRA, YSYEKL. With 1 base clipped from V and 5 bases from J, the junction kept 4 bases outside the gene matches.